The 4 T cell receptor beta chains in this list originate from one sample, sequenced in a study of blood T cell repertoires in COVID-19. Some clones are missing from TCRdb's copy, which holds only in-frame ones; the method was immunoSEQ multiplex PCR. The data show hundreds of thousands of clones, over 75% seen once. Sequenced input: peripheral blood. Receptor source: a man younger than 35 with active or convalescent COVID-19.

This sequence joins TRBV9 and TRBJ2-3; a weak D match, TRBD2 (7 bases). Germline CDR1 is SGDLS and CDR2 is YYNGEE. The CDR3 is 17 residues long. Deletions cut 0 bases from V and 2 bases from J, with 16 bases between. In DNA form, the CDR3 reads TGTGCCAGCAGCGTAGCAAGGTGGGGGGGCGACACAGATACGCAGTATTTT. Its protein product is CASSVARWGGDTDTQYF.

This sequence joins TRBV7-7 and TRBJ2-5; weak D call: TRBD2 (6 bases). V was trimmed by 1 base and J by 4 bases, leaving 16 bases between them. The CDR3 is 16 residues long. Germline V gene sequence: CDR1 SSHAT, CDR2 FNYEAQ (reference sequence). As DNA, the CDR3 is TGTGCCAGCAGCTTAGGGCGACTAGTATCAGGAGAGACCCAGTACTTC. This gives the protein CASSLGRLVSGETQYF.

The rearrangement links TRBV7-2 to TRBJ1-3; perhaps TRBD1 as D (6 bases). Germline assignment: CDR1 SGHTA and CDR2 FQGNSA. Between the trimmed V and J ends, which lost 2 bases and 8 bases, there was a span of 13 bases. There are 14 residues in the CDR3. This chain's CDR3 is CASSLTGTSDTIYF. The CDR3 nucleotides are TGTGCCAGCAGCTTAACAGGGACCTCGGACACCATATATTTT. Variable domain in full (rest from reference TRBV7-2 and TRBJ1-3): GAGVSQSPSNKVTEKGKDVELRCDPISGHTALYWYRQSLGQGLEFLIYFQGNSAPDKSGLPSDRFSAERTGGSVSTLTIQRTQQEDSAVYLCASSLTGTSDTIYFGEGSWLTVV.

The rearrangement joins TRBV15 to TRBJ1-2; tentatively, D is TRBD1 (6 bases). Germline CDR1 reads LNHNV; CDR2 reads YYDKDF (reference sequence). The CDR3 loop spans 16 amino acids. V lost 5 bases and J 5 bases, leaving 21 bases between the germline ends. CDR3 amino acids: CATSRQDRKGKYGYTF. The CDR3 coding sequence is TGTGCCACCAGCCGACAGGATAGAAAGGGGAAATATGGCTACACCTTC.